Listed below are T cell receptor beta chains from one sample, sequenced in a study of Graves' ophthalmopathy and Graves' hyperthyroidism. TCRdb analysed the multiplex PCR reads with MiXCR anew, one entry per CDR3 protein. This table has 900,000 to 1,200,000 distinct CDR3 sequences, around a third appearing once. Specimen: peripheral blood or thyroid tissue (not recorded which). These TCRs come from an adult man with Graves' hyperthyroidism. The CDR3 runs from the conserved cysteine through the conserved F or W. The order of the fields is D gene, V gene, clone size, J gene, CDR3 DNA, CDR3 protein. A D gene is named only where the DNA matches it firmly. Part of the rows lack a size; the others show once, few, many or a class for expanded clones.

>TRBD1|TRBV7-8|NA|TRBJ1-2
TGTGCCAGCAGCCCGGGACAGGGGGACGTAAATAGGGGATTC
CASSPGQGDVNRGF
>NA|TRBV12-3/TRBV12-4|many|TRBJ1-5
TGTGCCAGCAGTTCGGAACGGCCAAATCAGCCCCAGCATTTT
CASSSERPNQPQHF
>TRBD2|TRBV19|few|TRBJ2-7
TGTGCCAGTAGTACAGCGGGACTCCAATACGAGCAGTACTTC
CASSTAGLQYEQYF
>NA|TRBV19|many|TRBJ1-2
TGTGCCAGTAGTATATCCTGGGATGGCTACACCTTC
CASSISWDGYTF
>NA|TRBV19|few|TRBJ2-5
TGTGCCAGTAGTATTAGGGGCATTGAGACCCAGTACTTC
CASSIRGIETQYF
>NA|TRBV20-1|NA|TRBJ2-5
TGCAGTGCCAGCAGTTACGGGAACGCGGTTTTGGAAGAGACCCAGTACTTC
CSASSYGNAVLEETQYF
>NA|TRBV20-1|many|TRBJ1-6
TGCAGTGCTATTATTGGCTCCTATAATTCACCCCTCCACTTT
CSAIIGSYNSPLHF
>NA|TRBV6-5|many|TRBJ2-7
TGTGCCAGCAGTCGTGGGACTCAAACCTACGAGCAGTACTTC
CASSRGTQTYEQYF
>NA|TRBV7-9|many|TRBJ2-7
TGTGCCAGCAGCTACACCGGGGGTCCCTACGAGCAGTACTTC
CASSYTGGPYEQYF
>NA|TRBV11-1|few|TRBJ2-7
TGTGCCAGCAGCGCCACTAGCCCAAGGGACATCAACTACGAGCAGTACTTC
CASSATSPRDINYEQYF
>NA|TRBV20-1|many|TRBJ2-5
TGCAGTGCTACGGGACGGAACTCAGGGACCCAGTACTTC
CSATGRNSGTQYF
>NA|TRBV5-1|many|TRBJ1-2
TGCGCCAGCAGCGCACGTCCCGATGGCGGCTACACCTTC
CASSARPDGGYTF
>TRBD2|TRBV25-1|NA|TRBJ2-7
TGTGCCAGCAGTGTAGTAAGAAGCGGGAGCTACGAGCAGTACTTC
CASSVVRSGSYEQYF
>TRBD1|TRBV29-1|NA|TRBJ1-2
TGCAGCGTTCACAGGGGGCGAAAGTATGGCTACACCTTC
CSVHRGRKYGYTF
>NA|TRBV9|many|TRBJ2-7
TGTGCCAGCAGCGTAGAGTCACAGGGCTGGTACGAGCAGTACTTC
CASSVESQGWYEQYF
>NA|TRBV6-5|once|TRBJ2-6
TGTGCCAGCAGTTACGGGACAGGGGCCAACGTCCTGACTTTC
CASSYGTGANVLTF
>NA|TRBV5-4|NA|TRBJ2-5
TGTGCCAGCAGCTTCCCCGGGAGAAAGACCCAGTACTTC
CASSFPGRKTQYF
>NA|TRBV20-1|NA|TRBJ1-1
TGCAGTGCTAGAGTAGGGGACACGAACACTGAAGCTTTCTTT
CSARVGDTNTEAFF
>TRBD2|TRBV19|NA|TRBJ2-7
TGTGCCAGCAGTCAAATTAGCGGGGGACACCGTAACGAGCAGTACTTC
CASSQISGGHRNEQYF
>NA|TRBV6-5|NA|TRBJ1-6
TGTGCCAGCAGCACGACAGCAAATAATTCACCCCTCCACTTT
CASSTTANNSPLHF
>TRBD1|TRBV20-1|many|TRBJ1-2
TGCAGTGCTATGAGGGTGACAGGGCTCTATGGCTACACCTTC
CSAMRVTGLYGYTF
>NA|TRBV20-1|NA|TRBJ2-7
TGCAGTGCTAGAGATTTGGTCAGCTCCGAGCAGTACTTC
CSARDLVSSEQYF
>NA|TRBV25-1|NA|TRBJ1-4
TGTGCCAGCAGTGAATCTTGGGGACACTCTGGGGGTGAAAAACTGTTTTTT
CASSESWGHSGGEKLFF
>NA|TRBV29-1|many|TRBJ1-5
TGCAGCGTTGTTTGGGACACAGATCAGCCCCAGCATTTT
CSVVWDTDQPQHF
>TRBD2|TRBV5-4|few|TRBJ2-5
TGTGCCAGCAGCATAGAAGGGACTAGCGGACAAGAGACCCAGTACTTC
CASSIEGTSGQETQYF
>TRBD2|TRBV7-4|NA|TRBJ2-5
TGTGCTAGCAGCTTATGGGCTAGCGGGCGCCAAGAGACCCAGTACTTC
CASSLWASGRQETQYF
>NA|TRBV7-9|many|TRBJ1-1
TGTGCCAGCAGCTCGAGGGGTTCAGGGACGAACACTGAAGCTTTCTTT
CASSSRGSGTNTEAFF
>TRBD2|TRBV7-9|few|TRBJ2-7
TGTGCCAGCTCCTGGATGGGAGGGAACTCCTACGAGCAGTACTTC
CASSWMGGNSYEQYF
>TRBD2|TRBV6-1|NA|TRBJ2-7
TGTGCCAGCAGTTACTCGACGGTGACTAGCGGGAGATACGAGCAGTACTTC
CASSYSTVTSGRYEQYF
>TRBD1|TRBV7-9|NA|TRBJ1-1
TGTGCCAGCAGCGCATCACGGCGGGACAGGGGGAACACTGAAGCTTTCTTT
CASSASRRDRGNTEAFF
>NA|TRBV27|NA|TRBJ1-2
TGTGCCAGCAGTTCCGAGCGCGCGAACTATGGCTACACCTTC
CASSSERANYGYTF
>NA|TRBV20-1|many|TRBJ2-5
TGCAGTGCCGGGACCCTCCAAGAGACCCAGTACTTC
CSAGTLQETQYF
>NA|TRBV7-8|many|TRBJ1-5
TGTGCCAGCAGCTTAGGGGGGCAGGCGGGCAATCAGCCCCAGCATTTT
CASSLGGQAGNQPQHF
>TRBD2|TRBV7-2|many|TRBJ2-5
TGTGCCAGCAGCTTAGCAAGGACAGGACTAGCGGGAGGACAAGAGACCCAGTACTTC
CASSLARTGLAGGQETQYF
>TRBD1|TRBV6-6|NA|TRBJ1-1
TGTGCCAGTACACCGACAGGGGGGACGAACACTGAAGCTTTCTTT
CASTPTGGTNTEAFF
>TRBD1|TRBV11-2|many|TRBJ2-7
TGTGCCAGCAGCGAACAGGGGGCAGGTTACGAGCAGTACTTC
CASSEQGAGYEQYF
>NA|TRBV30|few|TRBJ1-2
TGTGCCTGGATGGACAAGACGAACTATGGCTACACCTTC
CAWMDKTNYGYTF